The clone carrying this T cell receptor beta chain has a handful of counts. Its specificity is unknown. This record belongs to a study of response to subunit inactivated influenza vaccine. V was shortened by 8 bases and J by 3 bases, with 10 bases between the two germline ends. Germline CDR1 reads MDHEN; CDR2 reads SYDVKM. This CDR3 region has 12 residues. TCRdb fed the RT-PCR reads into MiXCR, producing one record per CDR3 protein. The sample lists 530,000 or so distinct CDR3 sequences, 25% occurring once. Findings and limits, study-wide: There was a suggestion from the authors that each seasonal influenza vaccination recruits few new T cells.

The receptor's source is a man aged 45-65 years who received an inactivated influenza vaccine. The specimen comprised CD4+ T cells sorted from PBMCs, sampled 4 to 6 days after vaccination. The chain recombines TRBV28 with TRBJ2-5, with no clear D. CDR3 coding DNA: TGTGCCAGCCTTGGACGAGAAGAGACCCAGTACTTC. Translated, it gives CASLGREETQYF.